The text below deals with one T cell receptor beta chain. Trimming took off 1 base at V and 5 bases at J, with 11 bases between the two ends. Germline V gene data show CDR1 as LGHNA and CDR2 as YSLEER. The CDR3 sequence is 14 residues long. Sequenced by immunoSEQ multiplex PCR; TCRdb stores in-frame clones only, minus some. This sample has about 210,000 clones, with 88% found just once. The sample originates from a study of blood T cell repertoires in COVID-19. Study-wide background: Specimens from acute and convalescent COVID-19 originated in the United States, Italy and Spain. From T cells, B-cell-depleted T cells, or PBMCs came the material, which was cDNA or gDNA.

This sequence joins TRBV4-3 and TRBJ1-2; D might be TRBD1 (5 bases). Sequenced sample: peripheral blood. The receptor's source is a man aged 18 to 30 with active or convalescent COVID-19. The CDR3: CASSQGQGSYGYTF. In DNA form, the CDR3 reads TGCGCCAGCAGCCAAGGGCAGGGTTCTTATGGCTACACCTTC.